This T cell receptor (beta chain) was captured by sequencing in a study of blood T cell repertoires in COVID-19. The data were produced by immunoSEQ multiplex PCR, yet TCRdb's version contains in-frame clones alone and is incomplete. The repertoire includes 55,000 to 80,000 clones, around 86% of them detected once, and around 10% sits in the top ten. V was shortened by 6 bases and J by 0 bases, with 11 bases between the two germline ends. The CDR3 loop spans 14 amino acids. The germline V gene has CDR1 MNHEY and CDR2 SVGEGT. The chain combines TRBV6-2 or TRBV6-3 with TRBJ2-5; D possibly corresponds to TRBD2 (6 bases). The sequenced sample consisted of peripheral blood. The receptor comes from a human donor in a cohort sampled during active COVID-19. The CDR3 sequence: CASSHRGYQETQYF. DNA for the CDR3: TGTGCCAGCAGCCACCGGGGGTACCAAGAGACCCAGTACTTC.